Below, one TCR beta chain is given with its context. The target antigen is unknown. The data stem from a study of cytomegalovirus exposure and HLA in healthy donors. V lost 2 bases to trimming and J lost 3 bases, with 4 bases between them. Germline V gene lookup returns CDR1 DFQATT and CDR2 SNEGSKA (reference sequence). The CDR3 has 11 amino acids. The protocol was immunoSEQ multiplex PCR, while the TCRdb copy is restricted to in-frame clones and leaves out a portion. The sample consists of under 200,000 clones, around nine tenths of them appearing once. General study results and limits: It was about 150 TCR beta chains that were listed as cytomegalovirus-associated. Subsequent analysis revealed that first-cohort TCR clusters tended to co-occur in the 95 to 150 validation repertoires. Confirmation in vitro established that a few CMV-associated chains were specific for CMV antigens. Rarity marked most TCR sequences, yet some public TCRs occurred in many donors.

The sample consisted of PBMCs. This receptor was obtained from a young woman in good health and CMV-seronegative. V usage is TRBV20-1 and J usage is TRBJ1-1; D remains unclear. CDR3 region: CSARRDTEAFF. For the CDR3, the DNA is TGCAGTGCTAGACGAGACACTGAAGCTTTCTTT.